These 29 T cell receptor beta chains came from one sample sequenced in a study of CD8+CD57+ T cells in acquired aplastic anemia. All patients picked for sequencing had shown, by flow cytometry, an expansion of CD8+CD57+ cells. Genomic DNA provided the template from which TCR beta VDJ and CDR3 profiles were obtained. TCRdb analysed the reads with MiXCR anew, one entry per CDR3 protein. The sample lists around 180,000 distinct CDR3 sequences; over 40% were seen once. Input material: sorted CD4+, CD8+, or CD8+CD57+ T cells (not recorded which) from PBMCs. These receptors were taken from a human donor with aplastic anemia.

This clonotype appeared a single time. The chain has TRBV11-1 and TRBJ2-3; 8 nucleotides line up with TRBD1. Germline CDR1 is SGHAT and CDR2 is FQDESV (reference sequence). This CDR3 has 15 residues. J lost 0 bases, V lost 8 bases, and 7 bases had no gene match. CDR3 in amino acids: CASLDQGASTDTQYF. The DNA of the CDR3 is TGTGCCAGCCTTGACCAGGGGGCAAGCACAGATACGCAGTATTTT.

This clonotype occurred many times. The chain couples TRBV20-1 to TRBJ2-7; TRBD1 agrees at 9 bases. Per the germline V gene, CDR1 is DFQATT and CDR2 is SNEGSKA (reference sequence). This CDR3 has 14 amino acids. V lost 5 bases to trimming and J lost 9 bases; unmatched junction nucleotides: 14. The CDR3 DNA is TGCAGTGCTCCGCACCGCCAACAGGGGGCAAGGCAGTACTTC. Amino acid sequence: CSAPHRQQGARQYF.

The J gene is TRBJ2-7, the V gene TRBV29-1; 7 bases agree with TRBD1. The CDR3 spans 11 residues. V trimming: 4 bases; J trimming: 6 bases; junction bases outside the gene matches: 3. In germline, CDR1 is SQVTM, CDR2 ANQGSEA. The CDR3 reads CSVGQGSEQYF. The DNA for the CDR3 is TGCAGCGTTGGACAGGGCTCCGAGCAGTACTTC.

This clonotype came up many times. The rearrangement uses TRBV7-6 and TRBJ2-1, with no clear D. Between the trimmed V and J ends, which lost 1 base and 7 bases, there was a span of 14 bases. Germline loops: CDR1 SGHVS, CDR2 FNYEAQ. The CDR3 totals 15 residues. CDR3 bases: TGTGCCAGCAGCTTAGACTTCTCCCCTGGAAATGAGCAGTTCTTC. Translating gives CASSLDFSPGNEQFF. The whole variable domain, filled in from reference TRBV7-6 and TRBJ2-1, reads GAGVSQSPRYKVTKRGQDVALRCDPISGHVSLYWYRQALGQGPEFLTYFNYEAQQDKSGLPNDRFSAERPEGSISTLTIQRTEQRDSAMYRCASSLDFSPGNEQFFGPGTRLTVL.

The genes are TRBV20-1 and TRBJ2-1; 7 bases line up with TRBD1. With 5 bases clipped from V and 6 bases from J, the junction kept 10 bases outside the gene matches. Germline CDR1 reads DFQATT; CDR2 reads SNEGSKA (reference sequence). The CDR3 is made up of 14 amino acids. The CDR3 is CSAFATGMANEQFF. CDR3 nucleotides: TGCAGTGCTTTTGCGACAGGGATGGCCAATGAGCAGTTCTTC.

This rearrangement joins TRBV5-6 to TRBJ2-7; 8 nucleotides agree with TRBD1. The CDR3 contains 16 residues. Germline lookup yields CDR1 SGHDT and CDR2 YYEEEE. V lost 6 bases to trimming and J lost 7 bases; unmatched junction nucleotides: 18. CDR3 sequence reads: CASNSRTGIPRSEQYF. The CDR3 nucleotides read TGTGCCAGCAATTCGAGGACAGGGATCCCGCGTAGTGAGCAGTACTTC.

Comments on this clonotype: The conserved final phenylalanine or tryptophan is absent from the CDR3, which likely points to a read error. This CDR3 reads CASSQPLGYEQYL. The CDR3 nucleotides are TGTGCCAGCAGCCAGCCTCTAGGCTACGAGCAGTACCTC. V is TRBV7-8 and J is TRBJ2-7; D not resolved. The length of the CDR3 is 13 residues. The V gene's germline CDR1 is SGHVS and CDR2 FQNEAQ. Trimming shortened V by 5 bases and J by 3 bases, and 11 bases separated the two germline ends.

The gene calls are TRBV10-3 and TRBJ2-3; D uncertain. V lost 4 bases, J lost 0 bases, and 23 bases lay in between. This CDR3 has 19 residues. From germline, CDR1 is ENHRY and CDR2 SYGVKD. The CDR3 protein is CAISGSVTAVFTSTDTQYF. DNA of the CDR3: TGTGCCATCAGTGGGTCTGTTACAGCTGTCTTTACTAGCACAGATACGCAGTATTTT.

This clonotype showed up just once. This chain links TRBV11-1 with TRBJ1-2; the D gene is possibly TRBD1 (5 bases). The CDR3 runs 13 residues. The V end lost 2 bases, the J end lost 8 bases, and 12 bases lay between the germline ends. CDR1 is SGHAT and CDR2 is FQDESV in the germline V gene (reference sequence). Here the CDR3 reads CASSLSRVLGYTF. The CDR3 DNA reads as TGTGCCAGCAGCTTATCCAGGGTTTTAGGCTACACCTTC.

The chain employs TRBV12-3 or TRBV12-4 and TRBJ1-1, with 10 bases that match TRBD1. With V trimmed by 3 bases and J by 5 bases, 3 bases remained unmatched. The CDR3 is made up of 14 amino acids. The CDR3 here is CASSFGTGVTEAFF. The DNA of the CDR3 is TGTGCCAGCAGTTTCGGGACAGGGGTTACTGAAGCTTTCTTT.

This chain uses TRBV7-3 with TRBJ1-3; D not resolved. V was clipped by 3 bases and J by 15 bases, with 9 bases between them. Looked up from germline, CDR1 is SGHTA and CDR2 is FQGTGA. This CDR3 contains 10 residues. This CDR3 is CASSFRYSYF. The CDR3 DNA is TGTGCCAGCAGCTTCCGGTACTCATATTTT.

J is TRBJ2-7 and V is TRBV4-3, with 10 nucleotides matching TRBD2. Germline V gives CDR1 LGHNA, CDR2 YSLEER. J was trimmed by 4 bases and V by 4 bases; bases with no gene match: 7. CDR3 length: 15 amino acids. The CDR3 sequence is CASSRGGTSAYEQYF. In DNA, the CDR3 is TGCGCCAGCAGCCGAGGGGGGACTAGCGCTTACGAGCAGTACTTC.

This clonotype was observed many times. The V call is TRBV5-6, the J call TRBJ2-2, with 7 nucleotides matching TRBD1. Germline V gene data show CDR1 as SGHDT and CDR2 as YYEEEE. This CDR3 is built from 15 residues. Trimming removed 1 base from V and 5 bases from J; junction bases left unmatched: 5. The CDR3 DNA is TGTGCCAGCAGCTTGAGGGGGCCTATGACCGGGGAGCTGTTTTTT. This codes for CASSLRGPMTGELFF.

This clonotype appeared many times. CDR3 sequence reads: CASSYPGPMQETQYF. In nucleotides, the CDR3 is TGTGCCAGCAGCTACCCGGGACCTATGCAAGAGACCCAGTACTTC. V and J are TRBV5-5 and TRBJ2-5; either TRBD1 or TRBD2 may fit D (5 bases each). CDR3 length: 15 amino acids. Trimming pared 3 bases from V and 2 bases from J, leaving 14 bases between. Germline assignment: CDR1 SGHKS and CDR2 YYEKEE (reference sequence).

The chain combines TRBV19 with TRBJ1-5, with 7 bases matching TRBD1. This CDR3 is 14 amino acids long. V lost 5 bases to trimming and J lost 6 bases; unmatched junction nucleotides: 7. Germline CDR1 is LNHDA and CDR2 is SQIVND (reference sequence). The CDR3 sequence: CASSRGTAGQPQHF. Written as DNA, the CDR3 is TGTGCCAGTAGTCGCGGGACAGCGGGTCAGCCCCAGCATTTT.

In the case of this clonotype: At one of its ends the junction is not consistent with the germline gene, which may arise from a read error. The chain uses TRBV6-4 and TRBJ2-1; 8 bases align to TRBD2. The CDR3 covers 17 residues. CDR1 and CDR2 from the germline V gene are MRHNA and SNTAGT. The CDR3 DNA is TGTGCCAGCAGTGACCGGACTAGCCGACGCTCCTCCAATGAGCAGTTCTTC. Translation: CASSDRTSRRSSNEQFF.

The rearrangement uses TRBV29-1 and TRBJ1-2; D gene unclear. Trimming cost V 0 bases and J 2 bases, with 10 bases left between them. CDR1 SQVTM and CDR2 ANQGSEA come from the germline V gene. This CDR3 spans 14 amino acids. CDR3 sequence reads: CSVEDRVGNYGYTF. CDR3 DNA sequence: TGCAGCGTTGAAGATCGGGTAGGGAACTATGGCTACACCTTC.

The chain carries TRBV9 and TRBJ2-1; 9 nucleotides align to TRBD2. The end of the DNA aligns better with TRBJ2-7, so the J call may be wrong. The V gene's germline CDR1 is SGDLS and CDR2 YYNGEE. The CDR3 is 15 amino acids. The CDR3 DNA reads as TGTGCCAGCAGCGGATCTAGCGGGAAATCCTACGAGCAGTACTTC. It specifies CASSGSSGKSYEQYF.

In the case of this clonotype: Mismatch with germline at one junction end may stem from a read error. J is TRBJ2-7 and V is TRBV4-2; 8 bases agree with TRBD2. The CDR3 runs to 15 residues. Germline V lookup: CDR1 LGHNA, CDR2 YNFKEQ. The CDR3 loop reads CASSQGGTGGDEQYF. In DNA, the CDR3 is TGTGCCAGCAGCCAAGGGGGAACGGGAGGGGACGAGCAGTATTTC.

The sample holds many counts of this clonotype. The rearrangement links TRBV25-1 to TRBJ1-2; TRBD1 matches 7 bases. This CDR3 is 14 amino acids long. Per germline, CDR1 MGHDK and CDR2 SYGVNS. Losses at the gene ends were 4 bases for V and 6 bases for J; bases not matched to a gene: 8. The CDR3 region has the DNA TGTGCCAGCAGTGCCGCATTTCAGGGGGATGGCTACACCTTC. Translation gives CASSAAFQGDGYTF.

This clonotype has only a few counts. The V gene is TRBV20-1, the J gene TRBJ2-3, with 14 bases matching TRBD2. CDR1 and CDR2 (germline): DFQATT, SNEGSKA (reference sequence). V shed 0 bases, J shed 0 bases, and the junction held 5 bases outside the gene matches. The CDR3 totals 18 residues. CDR3 nucleotide sequence: TGCAGTGCTAGAGATGCGACTAGCGGGAGGGACAGCACAGATACGCAGTATTTT. Translating gives CSARDATSGRDSTDTQYF.

This clonotype was recorded at least ten times. J is TRBJ1-5 and V is TRBV7-2; no clear D. The V gene lost 5 bases and the J gene lost 7 bases, with 18 bases spanning the gap. The CDR3 covers 15 residues. From germline, CDR1 is SGHTA and CDR2 FQGNSA. The DNA of the CDR3 is TGTGCCAGCAGCCTCGGGCCAGCCGCCAGCCAGCCCCAGCATTTT. Translation: CASSLGPAASQPQHF.

This clonotype was seen many times. V is TRBV5-1 and J is TRBJ1-1, with 11 bases matching TRBD1. J gave up 11 bases and V 0 bases, and 3 bases lay outside the gene matches. The CDR3 spans 13 residues. Germline V gives CDR1 SGHRS, CDR2 YFSETQ. This CDR3 is CASSLGDRGMAFF. The CDR3 nucleotides read TGCGCCAGCAGCTTGGGGGACAGGGGGATGGCTTTCTTT. The variable domain in full, with the rest retrieved from reference TRBV5-1 and TRBJ1-1, is KAGVTQTPRYLIKTRGQQVTLSCSPISGHRSVSWYQQTPGQGLQFLFEYFSETQRNKGNFPGRFSGRQFSNSRSEMNVSTLELGDSALYLCASSLGDRGMAFFGQGTRLTVV.

The chain uses TRBV2 and TRBJ2-7; 13 nucleotides align to TRBD2. The germline gives CDR1 SNHLY, CDR2 FYNNEI. The CDR3 is made up of 14 amino acids. The junction had 2 bases not matched to a gene; V was cut back by 4 bases and J by 5 bases. As DNA, the CDR3 is TGTGCCAGCAGTGGGACTAGCGGGAGAGACGAGCAGTACTTC. Translating it yields CASSGTSGRDEQYF.

The genes are TRBV15 and TRBJ2-7, with 10 nucleotides matching TRBD1. Losses at the gene ends were 3 bases for V and 6 bases for J; bases not matched to a gene: 8. This CDR3 is 15 amino acids long. Germline V gives CDR1 LNHNV, CDR2 YYDKDF (reference sequence). The CDR3 DNA is TGTGCCACCAGCAGGACCGGGACAGGGGCCGTCGAGCAGTACTTC. It translates to CATSRTGTGAVEQYF. Variable domain in full (rest from reference TRBV15 and TRBJ2-7): DAMVIQNPRYQVTQFGKPVTLSCSQTLNHNVMYWYQQKSSQAPKLLFHYYDKDFNNEADTPDNFQSRRPNTSFCFLDIRSPGLGDTAMYLCATSRTGTGAVEQYFGPGTRLTVT.

The sample holds many counts of this clonotype. The chain couples TRBV9 to TRBJ2-7; 9 positions agree with TRBD2. Germline loops: CDR1 SGDLS, CDR2 YYNGEE. V shed 0 bases, J shed 3 bases, and the junction held 10 bases outside the gene matches. The CDR3 is made up of 17 amino acids. CDR3: CASSVAPSGAVIYEQYF. The CDR3 nucleotides read TGTGCCAGCAGCGTAGCGCCTAGCGGGGCCGTCATCTACGAGCAGTACTTC.

On this clonotype itself: A much more abundant neighbour one base away suggests this may be a read error. The chain is built from TRBV6-2 or TRBV6-3 and TRBJ2-7; D is tentatively TRBD1 or TRBD2 (5 bases each). The CDR3 length is 16 residues. CDR1 is MNHEY and CDR2 is SVGEGT in the germline V gene. The CDR3 loop reads CASSYRLGDGSYKQYF. In DNA form, the CDR3 reads TGTGCCAGCAGTTACCGCCTTGGGGACGGCTCCTACAAGCAGTACTTC.

The rearrangement uses TRBV11-1 and TRBJ2-7; 12 bases are shared with TRBD2. Germline V gives CDR1 SGHAT, CDR2 FQDESV (reference sequence). V lost 5 bases to trimming and J lost 1 base; unmatched junction nucleotides: 6. CDR3 length equals 16 residues. The chain's CDR3 is CASSQTSGRHSYEQYF. The CDR3 DNA sequence: TGTGCCAGCAGCCAGACTAGCGGGAGACATTCCTACGAGCAGTACTTC.

This clonotype has ten or more counts. The V gene is TRBV11-2, the J gene TRBJ2-7, with 10 bases fitting TRBD1. CDR3 length equals 16 residues. From germline, CDR1 is SGHAT and CDR2 FQNNGV. The junction had 8 bases not matched to a gene; V was cut back by 4 bases and J by 2 bases. In DNA form, the CDR3 reads TGTGCCAGCAGCTCGCCGGGACAGGGGTTCCCCTACGAGCAGTACTTC. It is translated as CASSSPGQGFPYEQYF.